A selection of T cell receptor beta chains follows, all from one sample in a study of cytomegalovirus exposure and HLA in healthy donors. Measured with immunoSEQ multiplex PCR; TCRdb has only the in-frame clones, and not every one. The data hold roughly 170,000 clones, with more than 70% observed a single time. Sequencing was carried out using PBMCs. These receptors were obtained from a male donor in good health and CMV-seronegative. Both conserved end residues are part of each CDR3. Each record gives: clone size, V gene, CDR3 length, D gene, J gene, CDR3 DNA, CDR3 protein. D genes are given only for firm matches. The size field is filled for only some rows; it gives once, few, many or a size class.

.	TRBV19	14	TRBD2	TRBJ2-1	TGTGCCAGCAAGCGACTAGCGGGATACAATGAGCAGTTCTTC	CASKRLAGYNEQFF
.	TRBV7-9	15	.	TRBJ2-1	TGTGCCAGCAGCTTAACGGGACCCCCAGGGGATGAGCAGTTCTTC	CASSLTGPPGDEQFF
.	TRBV19	17	TRBD2	TRBJ2-7	TGTGCCAGTAGTATAAGCCCCACTAGCGGCAAAGCCTACGAGCAGTACTTC	CASSISPTSGKAYEQYF
.	TRBV7-6	13	.	TRBJ2-3	TGTGCCAGCAGCCGTGTTCGTGCAGATACGCAGTATTTT	CASSRVRADTQYF
few	TRBV28	12	.	TRBJ2-7	TGTGCCAGCAGCAGGGTCCACTACGAGCAGTACTTC	CASSRVHYEQYF
.	TRBV2	15	TRBD2	TRBJ2-1	TGTGCCAGCAGTCAAAAAGGACTAGCGGGTAATGAGCAGTTCTTC	CASSQKGLAGNEQFF
.	TRBV18	12	.	TRBJ1-5	TGTGCCAGCTCACCACGCAGGGAGCCCCAGCATTTT	CASSPRREPQHF
.	TRBV4-2	16	.	TRBJ2-1	TGTGCCAGCAGCCAAGATGCGGGCCCTGCCTACAATGAGCAGTTCTTC	CASSQDAGPAYNEQFF
.	TRBV6-5	15	.	TRBJ2-7	TGTGCCAGCAGTCCCTCCCCCAACCTCCGGTCCGAGCAGTACTTC	CASSPSPNLRSEQYF
.	TRBV6-1	13	.	TRBJ1-1	TGTGCCAGCAGTGACCAGGGGTGGTCTGAAGCTTTCTTT	CASSDQGWSEAFF